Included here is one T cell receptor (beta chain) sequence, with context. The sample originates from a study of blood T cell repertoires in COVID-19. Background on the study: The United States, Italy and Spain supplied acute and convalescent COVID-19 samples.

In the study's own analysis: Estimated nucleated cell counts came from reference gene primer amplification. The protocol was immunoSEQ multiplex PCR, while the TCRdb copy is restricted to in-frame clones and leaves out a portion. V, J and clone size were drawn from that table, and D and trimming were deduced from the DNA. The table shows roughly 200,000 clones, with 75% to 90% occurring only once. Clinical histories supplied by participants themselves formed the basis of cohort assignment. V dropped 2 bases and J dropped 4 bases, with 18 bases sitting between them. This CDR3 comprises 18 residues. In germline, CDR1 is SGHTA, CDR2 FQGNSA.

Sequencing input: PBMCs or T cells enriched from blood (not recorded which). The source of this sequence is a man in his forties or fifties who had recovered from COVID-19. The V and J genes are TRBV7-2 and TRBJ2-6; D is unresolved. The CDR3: CASSLNPSRLPGANVLTF. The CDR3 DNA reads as TGTGCCAGCAGCTTAAATCCGTCACGACTCCCCGGGGCCAACGTCCTGACTTTC.